Shown below are 9 T cell receptor beta chains from a single sample sequenced in a study of blood T cell repertoires in COVID-19. The table came from immunoSEQ multiplex PCR; TCRdb's copy has only in-frame clones and leaves some out. This sample has about 26,000 clones, with about 92% found just once. The specimen was peripheral blood. The receptors come from a human donor in a cohort sampled during active COVID-19.

The chain has TRBV11-2 and TRBJ2-5; D unresolved. The CDR3 length is 11 residues. V lost 3 bases, J lost 5 bases, and 4 bases lay in between. CDR1 SGHAT and CDR2 FQNNGV come from the germline V gene. CDR3 residues: CASSFGETQYF. The CDR3 DNA is TGTGCCAGCAGCTTCGGGGAGACCCAGTACTTC.

J is TRBJ2-1 and V is TRBV6-5, with TRBD2 identical over 10 bases. CDR1 MNHEY and CDR2 SVGAGI come from the germline V gene. Unmatched junction bases numbered 7, after V lost 7 bases and J lost 4 bases. This CDR3 contains 15 residues. CDR3 DNA sequence: TGTGCCAGCAAGCTGGGGACTAGCGAGTACAATGAGCAGTTCTTC. Encoded protein: CASKLGTSEYNEQFF.

The gene calls are TRBV7-9 and TRBJ1-4; no definite D call. This CDR3 is built from 15 residues. With 0 bases removed from V and 0 bases from J, the gap between germline ends came to 5 bases. Germline lookup yields CDR1 SEHNR and CDR2 FQNEAQ (reference sequence). CDR3 residues: CASSLAGATNEKLFF. In DNA form, the CDR3 reads TGTGCCAGCAGCTTAGCGGGAGCAACTAATGAAAAACTGTTTTTT.

A remark on this clone: The junction departs from the called germline gene at one end, perhaps through a read error. This chain links TRBV5-1 with TRBJ2-7, with D tentatively TRBD1 (6 bases). Germline V gives CDR1 SGHRS, CDR2 YFSETQ. CDR3 length: 13 residues. The CDR3 coding sequence is TGCGCCAGCAGCTTACAGGGCTCCCACGAGCAGTACTTC. Residues: CASSLQGSHEQYF.

The V gene is TRBV5-1, the J gene TRBJ1-1; D perhaps matches TRBD1 (6 bases). Trimming cost V 0 bases and J 1 base, with 10 bases left between them. The CDR3 contains 15 residues. The V gene's germline CDR1 is SGHRS and CDR2 YFSETQ. The CDR3 spells CASSLGSTGNTEAFF. For the CDR3, the DNA is TGCGCCAGCAGCTTGGGTTCGACAGGGAACACTGAAGCTTTCTTT.

The gene calls are TRBV5-5 and TRBJ2-7; D may be TRBD2 (5 bases). The CDR3 contains 14 residues. Trimming removed 1 base from V and 2 bases from J, with 10 bases in between. Per germline, CDR1 SGHKS and CDR2 YYEKEE (reference sequence). The CDR3 coding sequence is TGTGCCAGCAGCTTGCTTCCGGGAACCTACGAGCAGTACTTC. Its protein product is CASSLLPGTYEQYF.

The chain links TRBV4-1 to TRBJ1-1; 7 nucleotides align to TRBD1. Trimming cost V 1 base and J 4 bases; bases outside gene matches: 6. CDR1 and CDR2 from the germline V gene are MGHRA and YSYEKL. CDR3 length equals 15 residues. The CDR3: CASSQARAGGTEAFF. The CDR3 DNA sequence: TGCGCCAGCAGCCAAGCCCGGGCAGGGGGCACTGAAGCTTTCTTT.

V usage is TRBV5-1 and J usage is TRBJ2-5; D might be TRBD2 (5 bases). CDR3 length: 15 amino acids. The V end lost 2 bases, the J end lost 2 bases, and 13 bases lay between the germline ends. Per the germline V gene, CDR1 is SGHRS and CDR2 is YFSETQ. CDR3 DNA: TGCGCCAGCAGCTTAACACCGGGGTTGCAAGAGACCCAGTACTTC. Translating gives CASSLTPGLQETQYF.

This rearrangement joins TRBV5-4 to TRBJ2-1; 8 nucleotides line up with TRBD2. Germline V gene data show CDR1 as SGHNT and CDR2 as YYREEE (reference sequence). The CDR3 has 15 residues. V shed 4 bases, J shed 8 bases, and the junction held 11 bases outside the gene matches. In nucleotides, the CDR3 is TGTGCCAGCAGCGGGGGCGGGGGGTTTCCGGATGAGCAGTTCTTC. Translated: CASSGGGGFPDEQFF.